Shown below are 4 T cell receptor beta chains from a single sample sequenced in a study of identifying expanded T cells in peripheral blood. Only in-frame clones appear in the TCRdb table, and some are missing; sequencing was by immunoSEQ multiplex PCR. The table lists around 100,000 clones, around 88% of them singletons, with approximately 16% in the top ten. The specimen sequenced was blood. These receptors all stem from a person aged 18 to 70 in good health.

In its sample, this clone was seen once. CDR3 bases: TGTGCCAGCAGTCTAGGACAGATCAATTCACCCCTCCACTTT. This sequence encodes CASSLGQINSPLHF. The chain carries TRBV6-6 and TRBJ1-6; weak D call: TRBD1 (6 bases). This CDR3 has 14 amino acids. Trimming left V 5 bases short and J 7 bases short, with 12 bases between. Germline assignment: CDR1 MNHNY and CDR2 SVGAGI (reference sequence).

The chain uses TRBV4-1 and TRBJ2-7; no clear D. Germline V gene sequence: CDR1 MGHRA, CDR2 YSYEKL. Trimming shortened V by 1 base and J by 2 bases, and 12 bases separated the two germline ends. CDR3 length equals 15 residues. For the CDR3, the DNA is TGCGCCAGCAGCCAAGTAGGACCCCCGGCCTACGAGCAGTACTTC. Its protein is CASSQVGPPAYEQYF.

This chain connects TRBV6-5 to TRBJ2-5; D unresolved. CDR3 length: 10 amino acids. Looked up from germline, CDR1 is MNHEY and CDR2 is SVGAGI. Trimming shortened V by 7 bases and J by 4 bases, and 4 bases separated the two germline ends. For the CDR3, the DNA is TGTGCCAGCAAGGGAGAGACCCAGTACTTC. It specifies CASKGETQYF.

The table lists this clone with a count of one. The J gene is TRBJ1-2, the V gene TRBV7-5; the tabulated D call, TRBD1, remains unverified against the DNA. TRBV7-5 is marked as a pseudogene. The CDR3 loop spans 18 amino acids. The DNA for the CDR3 is TGTGCCAGAAGCTTAGTGGGGATTCCAGGGGGGCAGAGCTATGGCTACACCTTC. Protein sequence: CARSLVGIPGGQSYGYTF.